This entry concerns a single TCR beta chain. The antigen is undetermined. The read halts 3 residues ahead of the CDR3 end, with the missing end drawn from the germline J gene. This sample was included in a study of T cells in women clearing cervical HPV infection. Study-level background: Women with histologically confirmed HPV16-related CIN3 or worse, 2 with invasive cancer, served as cases. Notes on the study in general: Repertoire richness, not evenness, was significantly elevated in CIN3+ cases versus controls. Cases carried less TRBV6-7 than controls: approximately 0.1% versus 0.16%.

Produced via immunoSEQ multiplex PCR; TCRdb's table is partial and in-frame only. Recorded for this sample: 29,000 or so clones. The CDR3 runs 14 residues. Germline CDR1 reads SGHKS; CDR2 reads YYEKEE (reference sequence). Between the trimmed V and J ends, which lost 0 bases and 5 bases, there was a span of 9 bases. The J gene is TRBJ2-4, the V gene TRBV5-5, with D hard to call. Sequenced input: blood buffy coat. The origin of this receptor is a woman aged 18 to 75 with a cervical HPV16 infection that either progressed to CIN3+ or cleared (not recorded which). The CDR3 DNA, read in part, is TGTGCCAGCAGCTTGGGCGGCGGCCAAAACATT. It translates to CASSLGGGQNI. The CDR3 as a whole reads CASSLGGGQNIQYF.